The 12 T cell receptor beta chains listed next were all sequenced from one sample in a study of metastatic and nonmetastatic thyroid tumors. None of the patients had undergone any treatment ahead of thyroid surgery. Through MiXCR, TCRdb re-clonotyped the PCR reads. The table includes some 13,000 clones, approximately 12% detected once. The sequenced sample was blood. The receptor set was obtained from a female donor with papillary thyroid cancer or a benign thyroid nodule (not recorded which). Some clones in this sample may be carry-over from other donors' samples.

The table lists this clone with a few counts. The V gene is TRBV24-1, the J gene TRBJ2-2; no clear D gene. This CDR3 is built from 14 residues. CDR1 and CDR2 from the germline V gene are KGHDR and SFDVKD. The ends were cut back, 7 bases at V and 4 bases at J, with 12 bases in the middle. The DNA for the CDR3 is TGTGCCACCAGCTATGTATGGAGCACCGGGGAGCTGTTTTTT. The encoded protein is CATSYVWSTGELFF.

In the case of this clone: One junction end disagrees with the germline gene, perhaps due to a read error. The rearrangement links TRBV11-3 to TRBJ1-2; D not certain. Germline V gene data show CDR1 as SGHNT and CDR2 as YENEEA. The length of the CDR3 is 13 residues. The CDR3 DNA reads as TGTGCCAGCAGCTCCAGCAGCCCGTATGGCTACACATTC. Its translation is CASSSSSPYGYTF.

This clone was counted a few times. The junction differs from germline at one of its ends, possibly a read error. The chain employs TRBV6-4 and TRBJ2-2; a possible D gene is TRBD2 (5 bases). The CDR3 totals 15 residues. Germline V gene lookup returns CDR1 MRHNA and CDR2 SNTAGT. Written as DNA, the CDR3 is TGTGCCAGCAGTGACTCGACCTCAGCCACCGGGGATCTGTTTTTT. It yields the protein CASSDSTSATGDLFF.

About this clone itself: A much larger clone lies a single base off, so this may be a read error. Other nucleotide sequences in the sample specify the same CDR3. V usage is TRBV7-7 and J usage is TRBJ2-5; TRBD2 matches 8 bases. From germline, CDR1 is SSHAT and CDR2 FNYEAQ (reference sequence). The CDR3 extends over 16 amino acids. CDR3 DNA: TGTGCTAGCAGCAGCGGACTAGCTGGGTATCAGGAGACCCAGTACTTC. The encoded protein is CASSSGLAGYQETQYF.

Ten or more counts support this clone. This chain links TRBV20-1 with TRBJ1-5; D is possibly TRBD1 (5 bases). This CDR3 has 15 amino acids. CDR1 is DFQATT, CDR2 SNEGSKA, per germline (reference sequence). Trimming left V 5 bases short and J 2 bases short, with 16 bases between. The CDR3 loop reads CSAGRGVVGNQPQHF. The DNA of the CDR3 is TGCAGTGCTGGCCGGGGCGTCGTAGGCAATCAGCCCCAGCATTTT.

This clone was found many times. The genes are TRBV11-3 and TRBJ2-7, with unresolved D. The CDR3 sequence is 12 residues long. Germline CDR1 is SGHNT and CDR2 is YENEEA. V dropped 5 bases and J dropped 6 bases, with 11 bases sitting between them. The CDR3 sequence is CASSSTVGEQYF. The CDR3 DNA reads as TGTGCCAGCAGCAGTACGGTAGGCGAGCAGTACTTC.

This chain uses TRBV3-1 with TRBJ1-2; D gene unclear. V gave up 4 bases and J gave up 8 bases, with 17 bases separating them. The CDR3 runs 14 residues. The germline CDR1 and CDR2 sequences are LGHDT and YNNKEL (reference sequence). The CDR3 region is CASSRHTCPSGYTF. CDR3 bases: TGTGCCAGCAGCCGCCATACATGCCCTTCAGGCTACACCTTC. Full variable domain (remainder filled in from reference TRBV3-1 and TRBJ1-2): DTAVSQTPKYLVTQMGNDKSIKCEQNLGHDTMYWYKQDSKKFLKIMFSYNNKELIINETVPNRFSPKSPDKAHLNLHINSLELGDSAVYFCASSRHTCPSGYTFGSGTRLTVV.

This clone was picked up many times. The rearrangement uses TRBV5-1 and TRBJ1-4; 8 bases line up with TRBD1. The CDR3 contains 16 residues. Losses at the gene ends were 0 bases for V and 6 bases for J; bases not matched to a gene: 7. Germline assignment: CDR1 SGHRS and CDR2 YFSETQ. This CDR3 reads CASSLATGTGDEKLFF. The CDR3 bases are TGCGCCAGCAGCTTGGCCACCGGGACAGGAGATGAAAAACTGTTTTTT.

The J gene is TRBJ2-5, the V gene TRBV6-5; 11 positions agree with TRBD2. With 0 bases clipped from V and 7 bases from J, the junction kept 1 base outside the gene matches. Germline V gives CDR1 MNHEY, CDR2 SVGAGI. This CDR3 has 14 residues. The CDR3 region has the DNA TGTGCCAGCAGTTACTCTAGCGGGGGGGTGACCCAGTACTTC. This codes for CASSYSSGGVTQYF.

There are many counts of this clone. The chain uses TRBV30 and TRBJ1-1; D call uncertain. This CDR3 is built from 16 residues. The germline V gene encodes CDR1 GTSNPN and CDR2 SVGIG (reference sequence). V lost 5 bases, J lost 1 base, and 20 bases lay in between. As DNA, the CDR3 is TGTGCCTGGGCAACTCCCAGCGGGTTCAGGAACACTGAAGCTTTCTTT. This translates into CAWATPSGFRNTEAFF.

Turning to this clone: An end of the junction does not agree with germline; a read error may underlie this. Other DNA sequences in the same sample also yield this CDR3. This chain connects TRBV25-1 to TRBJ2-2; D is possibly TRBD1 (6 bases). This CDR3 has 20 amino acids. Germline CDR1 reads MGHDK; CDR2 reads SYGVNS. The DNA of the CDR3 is TGTGCCAATCCCTTATACCGGGACAAGAGCCCGGCTGGAGTCCCCGGGGAGTTGTTTTTT. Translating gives CANPLYRDKSPAGVPGELFF.

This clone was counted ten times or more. This CDR3 reads CASSLIGGLAGGGWNEQFF. As DNA, the CDR3 is TGTGCCAGCAGTTTAATCGGTGGACTAGCGGGAGGAGGGTGGAATGAGCAGTTCTTC. The genes are TRBV12-3 or TRBV12-4 and TRBJ2-1; 14 bases align to TRBD2. The V gene end was trimmed by 2 bases and the J gene end by 7 bases; junction bases not matched to a gene: 13. The CDR3 sequence is 19 residues long.